The rows below give T cell receptor beta chains drawn from one sample of a study of T cells in Graves' hyperthyroidism and ophthalmopathy. TCRdb independently ran MiXCR on the multiplex PCR reads; one entry per CDR3 protein. The sample comprises approximately 530,000 distinct CDR3 sequences, just under 20% of which are singletons, and approximately 48% rests with the top ten. The sequenced material came from blood. These receptors were obtained from a man in his forties with Graves' ophthalmopathy. The CDR3 runs from the conserved cysteine through the conserved F or W.

>TRBJ2-7|TRBV20-1
CSAPAGGAYEQYF
>TRBJ1-1|TRBV2
CASQREGRVTEAFF
>TRBJ1-1|TRBV18
CASSPTGTGFNTEAFF
>TRBJ2-4|TRBV30
CACGQGLNIQYF
>TRBJ1-2|TRBV30
CAWKRTDYGYTF
>TRBJ1-5|TRBV20-1
CSARSSDFSNQPQHF
>TRBJ2-1|TRBV7-9
CASSPVGWGLGEQFF
>TRBJ2-1|TRBV19
CASSSQTGGASYNEQFF
>TRBJ1-1|TRBV5-1
CASSLGPTLGTEAFF
>TRBJ2-1|TRBV11-2
CASSRTSARRSINEQFF
>TRBJ1-3|TRBV6-1
CASSLSLGGGIGNTIYF
>TRBJ2-3|TRBV14
CASSLILGLGTDTQYF
>TRBJ1-2|TRBV6-1
CASSEVVLHNYGYTF
>TRBJ1-1|TRBV20-1
CSARVGQGITEAFF
>TRBJ1-1|TRBV7-9
CATKGTGVHSRPDTEAFF
>TRBJ1-1|TRBV4-1
CASSQEGSRTEALF
>TRBJ2-1|TRBV12-3/TRBV12-4
CASSSPGLNYNEQFF
>TRBJ2-1|TRBV5-1
CASRPGTSVHEQFF
>TRBJ2-7|TRBV9
CASSVAGQTYEQYF
>TRBJ2-7|TRBV28
CASSFSRASYEQYF
>TRBJ2-3|TRBV20-1
CSARAGLAGVTDTQYF
>TRBJ2-7|TRBV2
CASGRPRTYEQYF
>TRBJ2-1|TRBV7-2
CASSYPRTSSNEQFF
>TRBJ2-2|TRBV30
CAWSVWQITGELFF
>TRBJ2-7|TRBV13
CASRRSSGTYEQYF
>TRBJ1-5|TRBV20-1
CSARPPTGEVQPQHF
>TRBJ2-2|TRBV7-9
CASSFLRASGNTGELFF
>TRBJ2-4|TRBV6-1
CANPVAKNIQYF